The present entry profiles one T cell receptor beta chain with its context. The antigen is not known. The table came from immunoSEQ multiplex PCR; TCRdb's copy has only in-frame clones and leaves some out. Among over 55,000 clones listed, about 92% were seen once. This sample was taken from a study of OX40 agonist ivuxolimab in advanced cancers. Study at large: It was permissible to have had prior anti-PD-1, anti-PD-L1 or anti-CTLA-4 therapy, and around 40% had some.

Between the trimmed V and J ends, which lost 4 bases and 0 bases, there was a span of 3 bases. The CDR3 covers 11 residues. Germline V gene sequence: CDR1 GTSNPN, CDR2 SVGIG (reference sequence). General observations from the study: CD8+ T cells (on average) carried more expanded clones than CD4+ T cells. The specificity for antigen of the expanded peripheral T cells was not determined. Circulating CD4+ and CD8+ T cells showed clonal expansion by week 6 at 0.1 to 3.0 mg/kg.

J is TRBJ1-1 and V is TRBV30; D call uncertain. This TCR was sampled from an adult with an advanced solid tumor such as melanoma, head and neck, liver or kidney cancer. The sequencing used CD4+ or CD8+ T cells sorted from blood, collected in a trial of the OX40 agonist ivuxolimab. The CDR3 sequence: CAWTLNTEAFF. CDR3 in DNA: TGTGCCTGGACCCTGAACACTGAAGCTTTCTTT.